This entry describes one T cell receptor (beta chain). Study processing details: The authors estimated nucleated cell counts from reference gene primer amplification. The repertoire was sequenced with immunoSEQ multiplex PCR; TCRdb's copy has only in-frame clones and lacks some. V and J calls and clone size are those listed in that table; D and trimming were worked out from the DNA. The table has tens of thousands of clones, around 82% seen once. The CDR3 is 12 amino acids. V shed 3 bases, J shed 6 bases, and the junction held 1 base outside the gene matches. The source of the sample is a study of blood T cell repertoires in COVID-19. On the study more broadly: Samples taken during acute and convalescent COVID-19 were collected in the United States, Italy and Spain. The cDNA or gDNA used as material had been derived from T cells, B-cell-depleted T cells, or PBMCs.

The sequencing sample was made of peripheral blood. V usage is TRBV12-3 or TRBV12-4 and J usage is TRBJ1-2; 7 bases map to TRBD1. The receptor's source is a human donor in a cohort sampled during active COVID-19. CDR3 residues: CASSLTGNGYTF. Here the CDR3 DNA reads TGTGCCAGCAGTTTGACAGGGAATGGCTACACCTTC.